This section outlines one TCR beta chain sequence together with its context. The source of the sample is a study of cytomegalovirus exposure and HLA in healthy donors. A multiplex PCR was run with 60 Vbeta primers and 13 Jbeta primers. Sequencing was performed with immunoSEQ multiplex PCR; in TCRdb, only in-frame clones are kept and a portion is missing. This sample carries under 150,000 clones, 70% to 85% of them seen once, and the ten largest clones take approximately 2.7%. The source material was PBMCs. The sequence was collected from a woman between 18 and 29 years old in good health and CMV-seronegative.

CDR3 protein: CASSLVSRDRRSNYGYTF. CDR3 nucleotides: TGTGCCAGCAGCTTGGTATCCCGGGACAGGCGATCTAACTATGGCTACACCTTC. The J gene is TRBJ1-2, the V gene TRBV5-4, with 8 bases that match TRBD1. Germline loops: CDR1 SGHNT, CDR2 YYREEE (reference sequence). Germline trimming cut 0 bases from V and 0 bases from J; bases unmatched to any gene: 10. This CDR3 contains 18 residues. Full variable domain (rest looked up from reference TRBV5-4 and TRBJ1-2): ETGVTQSPTHLIKTRGQQVTLRCSSQSGHNTVSWYQQALGQGPQFIFQYYREEENGRGNFPPRFSGLQFPNYSSELNVNALELDDSALYLCASSLVSRDRRSNYGYTFGSGTRLTVV.